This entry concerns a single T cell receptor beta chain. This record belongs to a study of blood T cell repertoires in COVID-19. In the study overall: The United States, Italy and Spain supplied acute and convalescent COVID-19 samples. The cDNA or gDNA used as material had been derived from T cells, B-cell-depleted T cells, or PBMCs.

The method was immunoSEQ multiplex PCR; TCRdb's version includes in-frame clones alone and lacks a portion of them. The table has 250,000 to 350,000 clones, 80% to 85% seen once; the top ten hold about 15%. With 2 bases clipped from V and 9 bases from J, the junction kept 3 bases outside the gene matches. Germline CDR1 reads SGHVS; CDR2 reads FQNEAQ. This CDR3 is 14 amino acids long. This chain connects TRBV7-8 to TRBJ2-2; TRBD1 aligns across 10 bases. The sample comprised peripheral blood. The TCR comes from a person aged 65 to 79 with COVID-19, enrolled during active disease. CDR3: CASSLRDRGRELFF. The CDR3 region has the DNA TGTGCCAGCAGCTTAAGGGACAGGGGACGGGAGCTGTTTTTT.